The T cell receptor beta chain under discussion was sequenced for a study of lymphopenia after photon versus proton radiotherapy. Per germline, CDR1 SEHNR and CDR2 FQNEAQ (reference sequence). Trimming left V 5 bases short and J 4 bases short, with 17 bases between. This CDR3 is built from 15 residues. The table came from immunoSEQ multiplex PCR; TCRdb's copy has only in-frame clones and leaves some out. The data show tens of thousands of clones, 85% to 90% seen once. As to this clone: Its specificity is unknown.

Broader study findings: Relative stability marked proton patients; photon patients lost diversity and naive cells. Better survival with proton therapy was suggested as possible, not demonstrated. Larger post-nadir TCR diversity loss correlated inversely with survival in deceased patients. After the lymphocyte nadir, photon-treated repertoires showed oligoclonal expansion, especially of CD8+ Temra cells.

Source: peripheral blood, taken from a patient treated with proton-based radiotherapy. The TCR was taken from a woman between 55 and 75 years old with cholangiocarcinoma. Some clones in this sample may be carry-over from other donors' samples. This rearrangement joins TRBV7-9 to TRBJ1-1; possibly TRBD1 for D (6 bases). This CDR3 reads CASSPQRGAGTEAFF. DNA of the CDR3: TGTGCCAGCAGCCCTCAGCGGGGGGCGGGCACTGAAGCTTTCTTT.